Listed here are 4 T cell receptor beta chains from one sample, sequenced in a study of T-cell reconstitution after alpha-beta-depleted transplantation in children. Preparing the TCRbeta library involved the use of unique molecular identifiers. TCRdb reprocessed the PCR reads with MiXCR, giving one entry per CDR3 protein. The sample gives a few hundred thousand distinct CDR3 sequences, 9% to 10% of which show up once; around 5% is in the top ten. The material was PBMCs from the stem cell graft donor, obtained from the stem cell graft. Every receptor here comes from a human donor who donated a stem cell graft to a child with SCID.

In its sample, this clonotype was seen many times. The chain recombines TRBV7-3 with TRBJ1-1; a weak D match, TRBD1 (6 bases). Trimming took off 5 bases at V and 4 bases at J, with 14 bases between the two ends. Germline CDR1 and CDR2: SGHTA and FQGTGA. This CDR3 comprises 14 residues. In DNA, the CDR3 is TGTGCCAGCAGCCCTAGGGGGGGAATCACTGAAGCTTTCTTT. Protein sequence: CASSPRGGITEAFF.

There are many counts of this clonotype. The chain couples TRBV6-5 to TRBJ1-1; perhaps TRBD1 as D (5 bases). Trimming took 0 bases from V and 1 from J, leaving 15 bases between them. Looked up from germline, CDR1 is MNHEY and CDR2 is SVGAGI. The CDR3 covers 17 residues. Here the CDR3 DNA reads TGTGCCAGCAGTTACTCGGGGCGGTCCGCGCAGAACACTGAAGCTTTCTTT. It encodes CASSYSGRSAQNTEAFF.

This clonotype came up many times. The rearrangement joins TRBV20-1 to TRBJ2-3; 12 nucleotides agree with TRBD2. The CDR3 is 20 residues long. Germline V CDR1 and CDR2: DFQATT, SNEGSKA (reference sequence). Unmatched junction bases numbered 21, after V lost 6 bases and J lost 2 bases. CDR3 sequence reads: CSAQVSEGPTSGGPTDTQYF. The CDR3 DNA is TGCAGTGCCCAGGTTTCTGAGGGGCCGACTAGCGGGGGCCCCACAGATACGCAGTATTTT.

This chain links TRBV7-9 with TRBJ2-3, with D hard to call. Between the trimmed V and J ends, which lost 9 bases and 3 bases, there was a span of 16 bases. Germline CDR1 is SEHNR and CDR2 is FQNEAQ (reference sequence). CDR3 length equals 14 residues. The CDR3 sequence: CARSILDGTDTQYF. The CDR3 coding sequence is TGTGCCAGGAGCATATTGGACGGGACAGATACGCAGTATTTT.